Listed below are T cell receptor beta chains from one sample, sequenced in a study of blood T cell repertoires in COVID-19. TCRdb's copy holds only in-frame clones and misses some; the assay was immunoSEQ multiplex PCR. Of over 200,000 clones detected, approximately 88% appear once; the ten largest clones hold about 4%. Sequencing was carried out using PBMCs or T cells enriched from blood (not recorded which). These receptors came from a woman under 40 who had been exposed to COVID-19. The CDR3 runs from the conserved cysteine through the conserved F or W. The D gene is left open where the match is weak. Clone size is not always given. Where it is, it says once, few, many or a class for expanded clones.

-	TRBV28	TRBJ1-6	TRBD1	CASSLGQGLGPLHF	TGTGCCAGCAGTTTGGGACAGGGCTTAGGACCCCTCCACTTT
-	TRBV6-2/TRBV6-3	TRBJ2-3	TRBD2	CASSPSGGTDTQYF	TGTGCCAGCAGTCCAAGCGGGGGCACAGATACGCAGTATTTT
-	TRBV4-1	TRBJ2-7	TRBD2	CASSQENLAGAISYEQYF	TGCGCCAGCAGCCAAGAAAATCTAGCGGGAGCGATCTCCTACGAGCAGTACTTC
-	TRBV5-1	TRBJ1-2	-	CASSSAGSNYGYTF	TGCGCCAGCAGCTCCGCGGGGAGTAACTATGGCTACACCTTC
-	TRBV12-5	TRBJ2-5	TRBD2	CASGLPFGLAGMGETQYF	TGTGCTAGTGGTTTGCCCTTTGGACTAGCGGGAATGGGCGAGACCCAGTACTTC
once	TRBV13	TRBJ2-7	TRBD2	CASSLSGARYSGRYEQYF	TGTGCCAGCAGCTTATCGGGGGCCCGGTATAGCGGGAGGTACGAGCAGTACTTC
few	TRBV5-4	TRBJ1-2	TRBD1	CASSQTTGKGGYTF	TGTGCCAGCAGCCAAACGACAGGGAAGGGTGGCTACACCTTC
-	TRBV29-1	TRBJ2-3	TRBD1	CSVPRDRGGSSTDTQYF	TGCAGCGTTCCCCGGGACAGGGGCGGATCTAGCACAGATACGCAGTATTTT
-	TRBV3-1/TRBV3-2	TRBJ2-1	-	CASSQDLADYNEQFF	TGTGCCAGCAGCCAAGATCTGGCGGATTACAATGAGCAGTTCTTC
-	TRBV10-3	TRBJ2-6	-	CAISDTGAGANVLTF	TGTGCCATCAGTGACACAGGTGCTGGGGCCAACGTCCTGACTTTC
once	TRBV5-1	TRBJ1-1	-	CASSLDRNTEAFF	TGCGCCAGCAGCTTGGACAGGAACACTGAAGCTTTCTTT
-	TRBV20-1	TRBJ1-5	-	CSASLYSNQPQHF	TGCAGTGCTAGTCTATATAGCAATCAGCCCCAGCATTTT
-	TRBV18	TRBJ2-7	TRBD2	CASSPFRTSADEQYF	TGTGCCAGCTCACCATTTAGGACTAGCGCCGACGAGCAGTACTTC
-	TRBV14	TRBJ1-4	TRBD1	CASSVQGGKLFF	TGTGCCAGCAGCGTACAGGGGGGAAAACTGTTTTTT
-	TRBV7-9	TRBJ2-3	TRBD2	CASSLGSGLAVPTDTQYF	TGTGCCAGCAGCTTAGGCTCGGGACTAGCAGTTCCCACAGATACGCAGTATTTT
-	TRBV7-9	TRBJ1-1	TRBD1	CASSKAGGQGTEAFF	TGTGCCAGCAGTAAAGCAGGGGGCCAGGGCACTGAAGCTTTCTTT
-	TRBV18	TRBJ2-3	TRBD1	CASSPPGRGLSTDTQYF	TGTGCCAGCTCACCACCCGGCAGGGGGCTGAGCACAGATACGCAGTATTTT
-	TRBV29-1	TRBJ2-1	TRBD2	CSVVREWWNEQFF	TGCAGCGTTGTGCGGGAGTGGTGGAATGAGCAGTTCTTC
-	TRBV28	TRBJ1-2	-	CASRRQALYYGYTF	TGTGCCAGCAGAAGACAGGCCCTTTACTATGGCTACACCTTC
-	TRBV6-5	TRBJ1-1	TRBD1	CAGGTERFSEAFF	TGTGCCGGAGGGACAGAGAGGTTCTCTGAAGCTTTCTTT
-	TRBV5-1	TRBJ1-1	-	CASSLAPVGLMNTEAFF	TGCGCCAGCAGCTTGGCCCCAGTGGGCCTAATGAACACTGAAGCTTTCTTT
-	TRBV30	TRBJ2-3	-	CAWSVITDTQYF	TGTGCCTGGAGTGTTATCACAGATACGCAGTATTTT
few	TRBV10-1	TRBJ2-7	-	CASSESTGVGYEQYF	TGCGCCAGCAGTGAGTCGACCGGGGTAGGATACGAGCAGTACTTC
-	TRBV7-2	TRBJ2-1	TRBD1	CASSSRTGLNEQFF	TGTGCCAGCAGTTCCCGGACAGGGTTGAATGAGCAGTTCTTC
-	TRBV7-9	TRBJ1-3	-	CASSLSGTQGNTIYF	TGTGCCAGCAGCTTAAGCGGGACACAGGGAAACACCATATATTTT